Listed below are T cell receptor beta chains from one sample, sequenced in a study of T cell clonotyping in hematopoietic cell transplantation. TCRdb's table, derived via immunoSEQ multiplex PCR, lists solely in-frame clones and lacks some. The sample includes tens of thousands of clones, approximately 81% of them seen just once. The sequences come from peripheral blood mononuclear cells, collected before stem cell transplant. The receptor source for this set is a man aged 55 to 70 with acute myeloid leukemia. Some clones in this sample may be carry-over from other donors' samples. CDR3s include the opening cysteine and the closing phenylalanine or tryptophan. The order of the fields is D gene, clone size, V gene, J gene, CDR3 DNA, CDR3 protein. The D gene is left open where the match is weak. Clone size is given for some rows only: seen once, a few or many times, or a class if the clone is expanded.

>TRBD1|-|TRBV27|TRBJ1-5
TGTGCCAGCATAATTCGGACAGGGGGAAGCAATCAGCCCCAGCATTTT
CASIIRTGGSNQPQHF
>-|-|TRBV19|TRBJ2-1
TGTGCCAGTAGTCCCCTCCAGGGGAGAAATGAGCAGTTCTTC
CASSPLQGRNEQFF
>TRBD1|-|TRBV4-2|TRBJ1-5
TGTGCCAGCAGCCAACTCACAGGGGACCAGCCCCAGCATTTT
CASSQLTGDQPQHF
>-|-|TRBV4-1|TRBJ1-4
TGCGCCAGCAGCCAAGACGTTCGGGCCTATGAAAAACTGTTTTTT
CASSQDVRAYEKLFF
>-|-|TRBV14|TRBJ2-1
TGTGCCAGCAGCCAATCTAGAATCAATGAGCAGTTCTTC
CASSQSRINEQFF
>TRBD2|-|TRBV4-2|TRBJ2-3
TGTGCCAGCAGCCGACGAGTCCCGGGACTAGGCACAGATACGCAGTATTTT
CASSRRVPGLGTDTQYF
>TRBD2|once|TRBV4-2|TRBJ2-3
TGTGCCAGCAGCCAAGAACTAGCGGGGGGCACAGATACGCAGTATTTT
CASSQELAGGTDTQYF
>TRBD1|-|TRBV2|TRBJ1-4
TGTGCCATCCCAATAGCCGGGACAGGGAGGGAAAAACTGTTTTTT
CAIPIAGTGREKLFF
>TRBD1|-|TRBV28|TRBJ1-2
TGTGCCAGCAGTTACCAGACAGGGGGCTACTATGGCTACACCTTC
CASSYQTGGYYGYTF
>-|few|TRBV9|TRBJ2-5
TGTGCCAGCACCCCTGGGGGGACCCCAGAAGAGGGCCAGTACTTC
CASTPGGTPEEGQYF
>-|-|TRBV7-2|TRBJ1-5
TGTGCCAGCAGCTTAGCGCCACAACGCCGGGGGCAGCCCCAGCATTTT
CASSLAPQRRGQPQHF
>TRBD1|-|TRBV25-1|TRBJ2-7
TGTGCCAGCAGGATGACAGGGAACGAGCAGTACTTC
CASRMTGNEQYF
>-|-|TRBV5-6|TRBJ1-2
TGTGCCAGCAGCGCTGCCAGGGACTATGGCTACACCTTC
CASSAARDYGYTF
>-|once|TRBV28|TRBJ2-7
TGTGCCAGCAGGATGTGGGGGACAATTTCCTACGAGCAGTACTTC
CASRMWGTISYEQYF
>-|-|TRBV9|TRBJ1-3
TGTGCCAGCAGCGGGCTTTTTCCAGGAAACACCATATATTTT
CASSGLFPGNTIYF
>-|once|TRBV7-9|TRBJ1-1
TGTGCCAGCAGCAACGGGGGGGCCGAGACTGAAGCTTTCTTT
CASSNGGAETEAFF
>TRBD2|-|TRBV5-1|TRBJ2-3
TGCGCCAGCAGCTTGGGGCGGGGGGGCACAGATACGCAGTATTTT
CASSLGRGGTDTQYF
>-|-|TRBV4-1|TRBJ2-1
TGCGCCAGCAGCCAAGAACATGGTTCTCGGGAGCAGTTCTTC
CASSQEHGSREQFF
>-|-|TRBV6-1|TRBJ2-3
TGTGCCAGCAGTGGAGGTTTAGGGAGCACAGATACGCAGTATTTT
CASSGGLGSTDTQYF
>-|-|TRBV28|TRBJ1-6
TGTGCCAGCAGCCCTGGGGGCGGGGGGGCAGGATATAATTCACCCCTCCACTTT
CASSPGGGGAGYNSPLHF
>-|-|TRBV5-1|TRBJ2-5
TGCGCCAGCAGCTTTAGTGTCTACCAAGAGACCCAGTACTTC
CASSFSVYQETQYF
>TRBD1|-|TRBV19|TRBJ1-4
TGTGCCAGTAGTAGGGCGGGGACAGGGAATGAAAAACTGTTTTTT
CASSRAGTGNEKLFF
>-|once|TRBV5-1|TRBJ1-2
TGCGCCAGCAGCTTGATAGGGCTAACCTATGGCTACACCTTC
CASSLIGLTYGYTF
>-|-|TRBV4-3|TRBJ1-2
TGCGCCAGCAGCCAAGTTGCAGAACCCTATGGCTACACCTTC
CASSQVAEPYGYTF
>-|-|TRBV5-1|TRBJ2-7
TGCGCCAGCAGCTTGTCAGGCTCCATATATCCCTACGAGCAGTACTTC
CASSLSGSIYPYEQYF
>-|-|TRBV28|TRBJ2-7
TGTGCCAGCAGTTTTTACCAGGGCTCCTACGAGCAGTACTTC
CASSFYQGSYEQYF
>-|-|TRBV5-1|TRBJ1-1
TGCGCCAGCAGCTGGAGCGGTGGTACTGAAGCTTTCTTT
CASSWSGGTEAFF
>TRBD1|-|TRBV27|TRBJ2-7
TGTGCCAGCAGTTCCCGGGACAGCCCTTCCTACGAGCAGTACTTC
CASSSRDSPSYEQYF
>-|-|TRBV5-1|TRBJ1-2
TGCGCCAGCAGCTTGGTTTCAGAGTATGGCTACACCTTC
CASSLVSEYGYTF
>-|-|TRBV7-3|TRBJ1-1
TGTGCCAGCAGCCAAGACGGACGGAACACTGAAGCTTTCTTT
CASSQDGRNTEAFF
>-|-|TRBV2|TRBJ1-2
TGTGCCAGCAACGAAGGGCAGGCGGGGGGCTACACCTTC
CASNEGQAGGYTF
>-|few|TRBV19|TRBJ1-4
TGTGCCAGTAGTGGTCAGGGCTTTGCAACTAATGAAAAACTGTTTTTT
CASSGQGFATNEKLFF
>-|few|TRBV19|TRBJ1-2
TGTGCCAGTAGTATCCCAGGGAGTGGCTACACCTTC
CASSIPGSGYTF
>-|-|TRBV7-2|TRBJ2-4
TGTGCCAGCAGCCGCAGCACAGGCAAAAACATTCAGTACTTC
CASSRSTGKNIQYF
>TRBD2|-|TRBV5-6|TRBJ2-7
TGTGCCAGCAGCTTGTATAGCGGGGGCCCCTACGAGCAGTACTTC
CASSLYSGGPYEQYF
>-|-|TRBV6-1|TRBJ2-7
TGTGCCAGCAGTGAAAGGGGAGGGGGAGTGCGCGAGCAGTACTTC
CASSERGGGVREQYF
>-|once|TRBV6-1|TRBJ1-5
TGTGCCAGCAGTGAGATCCAGGGTATTACTCAGCCCCAGCATTTT
CASSEIQGITQPQHF
>TRBD2|few|TRBV14|TRBJ2-7
TGTGCCAGCAGCCACACTGCGGGGGGTGTTCTAAGATACGAGCAGTACTTC
CASSHTAGGVLRYEQYF
>-|-|TRBV5-1|TRBJ2-7
TGCGCCAGCAGCTTGGGGGCAGACTACGAGCAGTACTTC
CASSLGADYEQYF
>-|-|TRBV10-3|TRBJ1-1
TGTGCCACCGGGCCGAGTGGCACTGAAGCTTTCTTT
CATGPSGTEAFF
>-|-|TRBV5-4|TRBJ2-1
TGTGCCAGCAGCTTTGGCCGGACACGCTACAATGAGCAGTTCTTC
CASSFGRTRYNEQFF
>-|few|TRBV5-4|TRBJ1-1
TGTGCCAGCAGCTCACAGGGTAGGAACACTGAAGCTTTCTTT
CASSSQGRNTEAFF
>-|-|TRBV4-1|TRBJ1-3
TGCGCCAGCAGCCCTGAGTTTTCTGGAAACACCATATATTTT
CASSPEFSGNTIYF
>TRBD2|-|TRBV5-1|TRBJ2-3
TGCGCCAGCAAGTTCCGGCGGGGGGGCCCAGATACGCAGTATTTT
CASKFRRGGPDTQYF
>-|few|TRBV4-2|TRBJ1-1
TGTGCCAGCAGCCAAGATCCGGGTAGAGAAGCTTTCTTT
CASSQDPGREAFF
>-|-|TRBV30|TRBJ1-6
TGTGCCTGGAGGATCTCAACAGGTCCAAATTCACCCCTCCACTTT
CAWRISTGPNSPLHF
>-|-|TRBV7-9|TRBJ2-2
TGTGCCAGCAGCTTAGCCACCGGGGAGCTGTTTTTT
CASSLATGELFF
>-|-|TRBV11-2|TRBJ1-4
TGTGCCAGCAGCCTAGGAAAGGGCCCGGGGGATGAAAAACTGTTTTTT
CASSLGKGPGDEKLFF
>-|-|TRBV7-7|TRBJ2-3
TGTGCCAGCAGCTTAGGGGGGCCAGAGACAGATACGCAGTATTTT
CASSLGGPETDTQYF
>-|-|TRBV28|TRBJ1-1
TGTGCCAGCAGCCAGTACGGGGGGTCGGGGAACACTGAAGCTTTCTTT
CASSQYGGSGNTEAFF
>-|once|TRBV7-2|TRBJ1-2
TGTGCCAGCTCTTATTACAGGGTCGAAGGTGGCTACACCTTC
CASSYYRVEGGYTF
>TRBD2|-|TRBV4-3|TRBJ2-1
TGCGCCAGCAGCCAAGGTCTAGCGGGGGGAAGCTCCTACAATGAGCAGTTCTTC
CASSQGLAGGSSYNEQFF
>-|-|TRBV4-2|TRBJ1-3
TGTGCCAGCAGCCAAGGTACAGAACCGAGCTCTGGAAACACCATATATTTT
CASSQGTEPSSGNTIYF
>-|-|TRBV9|TRBJ2-7
TGTGCCAGCAGCGTAGGTGGTCGGGCCCAAATCGACGAGCAGTACTTC
CASSVGGRAQIDEQYF
>TRBD1|-|TRBV19|TRBJ2-2
TGTGCCAGTAGTCCGGGGACAGGGGGCACCGGGGAGCTGTTTTTT
CASSPGTGGTGELFF
>TRBD1|-|TRBV29-1|TRBJ1-3
TGCAGCGTAGCCCGGGACAGGGGAAACACCATATATTTT
CSVARDRGNTIYF
>-|-|TRBV5-4|TRBJ2-7
TGTGCCAGCAGCTTTAGAACATCTCGAACCTACGAGCAGTACTTC
CASSFRTSRTYEQYF
>TRBD1|-|TRBV7-2|TRBJ2-7
TGTGCCAGCAGCAACACCGGGACAGGGGGTTACGAGCAGTACTTC
CASSNTGTGGYEQYF
>-|-|TRBV4-1|TRBJ2-5
TGCGCCAGCAGCCAATGGCGGGGCGAGACCCAGTACTTC
CASSQWRGETQYF